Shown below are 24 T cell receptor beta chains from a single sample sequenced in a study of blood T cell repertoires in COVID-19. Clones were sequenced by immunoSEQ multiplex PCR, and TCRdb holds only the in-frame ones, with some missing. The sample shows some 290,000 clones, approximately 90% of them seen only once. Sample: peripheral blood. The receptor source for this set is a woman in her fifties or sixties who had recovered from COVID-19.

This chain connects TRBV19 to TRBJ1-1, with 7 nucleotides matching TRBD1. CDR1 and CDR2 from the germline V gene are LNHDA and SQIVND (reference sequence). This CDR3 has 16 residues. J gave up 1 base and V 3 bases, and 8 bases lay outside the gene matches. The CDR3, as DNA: TGTGCCAGTAGTATTTGGGACAGAACCCGGAACACTGAAGCTTTCTTT. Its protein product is CASSIWDRTRNTEAFF. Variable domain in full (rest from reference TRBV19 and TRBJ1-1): DGGITQSPKYLFRKEGQNVTLSCEQNLNHDAMYWYRQDPGQGLRLIYYSQIVNDFQKGDIAEGYSVSREKKESFPLTVTSAQKNPTAFYLCASSIWDRTRNTEAFFGQGTRLTVV.

The CDR3 bases are TGTGCCAGCAGCGACAGGGTTAGGGAAAACACCATATATTTT. Protein: CASSDRVRENTIYF. This chain links TRBV2 with TRBJ1-3; TRBD1 agrees at 7 bases. The germline V gene encodes CDR1 SNHLY and CDR2 FYNNEI. This CDR3 contains 14 residues. Unmatched junction bases numbered 8, after V lost 6 bases and J lost 6 bases.

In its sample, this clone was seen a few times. In nucleotides, the CDR3 is TGTGCCAGCAGTTACAACAAAAACTATGGCTACACCTTC. It is translated as CASSYNKNYGYTF. This chain joins TRBV6-5 and TRBJ1-2, with D hard to call. The germline gives CDR1 MNHEY, CDR2 SVGAGI. The CDR3 length is 13 residues. Trimming pared 2 bases from V and 2 bases from J, leaving 6 bases between.

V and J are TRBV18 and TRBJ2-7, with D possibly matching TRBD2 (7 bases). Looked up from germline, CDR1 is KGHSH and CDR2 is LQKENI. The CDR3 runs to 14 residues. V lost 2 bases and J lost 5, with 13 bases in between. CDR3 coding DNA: TGTGCCAGCTCACCAAGGGGGGGGTCCAACGAGCAGTACTTC. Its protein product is CASSPRGGSNEQYF.

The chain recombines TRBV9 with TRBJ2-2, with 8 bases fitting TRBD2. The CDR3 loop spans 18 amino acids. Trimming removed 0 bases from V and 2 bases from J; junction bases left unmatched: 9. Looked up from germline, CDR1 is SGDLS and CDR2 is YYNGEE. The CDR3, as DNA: TGTGCCAGCAGCGTAGGGCTAGCGGGCGTTGACAACACCGGGGAGCTGTTTTTT. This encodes CASSVGLAGVDNTGELFF.

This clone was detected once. Here the CDR3 reads CATSDPRGSRETQYF. As DNA, the CDR3 is TGTGCCACCAGTGACCCCAGGGGGTCTCGAGAGACCCAGTACTTC. The V gene is TRBV24-1, the J gene TRBJ2-5, with 7 nucleotides matching TRBD1. Trimming removed 4 bases from V and 4 bases from J; junction bases left unmatched: 8. The CDR3 covers 15 residues. Germline CDR1 reads KGHDR; CDR2 reads SFDVKD.

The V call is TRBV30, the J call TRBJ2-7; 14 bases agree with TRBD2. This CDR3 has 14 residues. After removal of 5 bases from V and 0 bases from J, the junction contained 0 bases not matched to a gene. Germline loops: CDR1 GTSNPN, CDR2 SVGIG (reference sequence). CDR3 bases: TGTGCCTGGGGGACTAGCGGGAGCTCCTACGAGCAGTACTTC. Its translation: CAWGTSGSSYEQYF.

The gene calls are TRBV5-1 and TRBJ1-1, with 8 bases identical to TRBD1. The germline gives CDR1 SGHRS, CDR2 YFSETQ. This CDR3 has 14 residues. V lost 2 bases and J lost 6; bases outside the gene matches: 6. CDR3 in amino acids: CASSFEQGGSEAFF. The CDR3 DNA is TGCGCCAGCAGCTTTGAACAGGGGGGATCTGAAGCTTTCTTT.

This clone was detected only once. Here the CDR3 reads CSVEGLAGFYNEQFF. The CDR3 bases are TGCAGCGTTGAAGGTCTAGCAGGATTTTACAATGAGCAGTTCTTC. This sequence joins TRBV29-1 and TRBJ2-1; D may be TRBD2 (5 bases). This CDR3 has 15 amino acids. Germline V CDR1 and CDR2: SQVTM, ANQGSEA. V was cut by 1 base and J by 4 bases, with 14 bases left in between.

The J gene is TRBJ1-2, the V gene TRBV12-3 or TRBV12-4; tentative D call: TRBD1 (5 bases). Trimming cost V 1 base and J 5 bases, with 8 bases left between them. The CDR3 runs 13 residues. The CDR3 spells CASSLEGPYGYTF. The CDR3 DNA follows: TGTGCCAGCAGTTTAGAGGGGCCTTATGGCTACACCTTC.

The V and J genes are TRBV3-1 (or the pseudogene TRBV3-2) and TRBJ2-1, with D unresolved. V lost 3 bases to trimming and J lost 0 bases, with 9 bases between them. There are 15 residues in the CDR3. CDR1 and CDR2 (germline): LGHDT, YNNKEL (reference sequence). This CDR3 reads CASSHYWSSYNEQFF. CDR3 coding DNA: TGTGCCAGCAGCCATTACTGGAGCTCCTACAATGAGCAGTTCTTC.

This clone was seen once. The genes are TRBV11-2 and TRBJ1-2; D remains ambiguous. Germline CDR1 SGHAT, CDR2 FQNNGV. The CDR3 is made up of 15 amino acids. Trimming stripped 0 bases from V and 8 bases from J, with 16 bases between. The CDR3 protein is CASSLDMRRGGGYTF. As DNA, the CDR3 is TGTGCCAGCAGCTTAGATATGCGTCGGGGTGGCGGCTACACCTTC.

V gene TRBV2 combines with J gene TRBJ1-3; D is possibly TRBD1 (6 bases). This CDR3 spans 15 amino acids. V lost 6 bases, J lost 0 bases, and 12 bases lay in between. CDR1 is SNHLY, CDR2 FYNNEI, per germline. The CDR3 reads CASRKGHSSGNTIYF. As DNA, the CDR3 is TGTGCCAGCAGGAAGGGACACAGCTCTGGAAACACCATATATTTT.

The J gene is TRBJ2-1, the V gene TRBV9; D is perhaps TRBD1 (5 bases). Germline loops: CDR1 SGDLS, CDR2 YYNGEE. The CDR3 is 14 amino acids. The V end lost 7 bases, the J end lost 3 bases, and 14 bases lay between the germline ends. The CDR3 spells CASSWTSIYNEQFF. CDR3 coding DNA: TGTGCCAGCTCCTGGACATCCATCTACAATGAGCAGTTCTTC.

CDR3 in amino acids: CASSQDRLGRLRTGELFF. CDR3 bases: TGTGCCAGCAGCCAAGATCGATTGGGGAGGCTACGCACCGGGGAGCTGTTTTTT. The chain carries TRBV14 and TRBJ2-2, with D possibly TRBD2 on 6 matching bases. The CDR3 contains 18 residues. The germline V gene has CDR1 SGHDN and CDR2 FVKESK. V lost 0 bases to trimming and J lost 4 bases, with 18 bases between them.

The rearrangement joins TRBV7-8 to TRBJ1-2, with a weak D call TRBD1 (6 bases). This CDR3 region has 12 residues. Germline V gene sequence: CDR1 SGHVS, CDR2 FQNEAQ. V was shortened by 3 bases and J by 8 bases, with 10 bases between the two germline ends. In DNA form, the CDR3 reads TGTGCCAGCAGCTTCCCAGGGGCAGGCTACACCTTC. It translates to CASSFPGAGYTF.

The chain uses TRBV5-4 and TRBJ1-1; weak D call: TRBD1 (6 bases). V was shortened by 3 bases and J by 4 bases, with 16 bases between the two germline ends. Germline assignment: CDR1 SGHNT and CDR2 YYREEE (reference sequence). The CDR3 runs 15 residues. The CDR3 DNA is TGTGCCAGCAGCTCTACAGGGATTTTGAGCACTGAAGCTTTCTTT. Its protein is CASSSTGILSTEAFF.

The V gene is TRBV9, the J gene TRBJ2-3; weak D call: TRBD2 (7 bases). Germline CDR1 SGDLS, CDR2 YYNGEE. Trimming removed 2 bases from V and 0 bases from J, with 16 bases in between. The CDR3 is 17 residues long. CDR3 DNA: TGTGCCAGCAGCGTGGGGGGGCGGCTTTCTAGCACAGATACGCAGTATTTT. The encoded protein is CASSVGGRLSSTDTQYF.

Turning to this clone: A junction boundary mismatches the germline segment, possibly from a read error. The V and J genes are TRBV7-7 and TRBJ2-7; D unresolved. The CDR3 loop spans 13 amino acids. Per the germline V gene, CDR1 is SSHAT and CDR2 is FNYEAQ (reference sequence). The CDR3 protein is CASSQTGTYEQYF. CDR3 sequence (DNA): TGTGCTAGCAGCCAGACGGGTACCTACGAGCAGTACTTC.

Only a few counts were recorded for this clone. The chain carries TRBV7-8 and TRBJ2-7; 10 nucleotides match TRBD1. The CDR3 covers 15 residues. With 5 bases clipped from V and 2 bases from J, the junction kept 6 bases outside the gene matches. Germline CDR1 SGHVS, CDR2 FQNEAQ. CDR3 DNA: TGTGCCAGCAGCGCGACCGGGACAGGGGCCTACGAGCAGTACTTC. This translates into CASSATGTGAYEQYF.

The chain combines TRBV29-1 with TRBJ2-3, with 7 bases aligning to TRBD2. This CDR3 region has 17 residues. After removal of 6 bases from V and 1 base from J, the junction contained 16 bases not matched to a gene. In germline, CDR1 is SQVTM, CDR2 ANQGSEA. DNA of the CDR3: TGCAGCGTCCTAACCTACGGGGAAGCGGGACGCACAGATACGCAGTATTTT. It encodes CSVLTYGEAGRTDTQYF.

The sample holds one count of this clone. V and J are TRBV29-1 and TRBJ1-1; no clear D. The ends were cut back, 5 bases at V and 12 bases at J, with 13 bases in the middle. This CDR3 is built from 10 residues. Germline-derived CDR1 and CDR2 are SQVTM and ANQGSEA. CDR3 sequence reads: CSVIEGGPFF. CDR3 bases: TGCAGCGTTATTGAGGGAGGACCTTTCTTT.

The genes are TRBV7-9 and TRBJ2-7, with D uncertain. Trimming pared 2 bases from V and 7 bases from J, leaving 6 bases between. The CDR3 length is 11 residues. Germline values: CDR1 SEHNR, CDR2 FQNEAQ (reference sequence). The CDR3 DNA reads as TGTGCCAGCAGCTTAATGCAGGAGCAGTACTTC. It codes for CASSLMQEQYF.

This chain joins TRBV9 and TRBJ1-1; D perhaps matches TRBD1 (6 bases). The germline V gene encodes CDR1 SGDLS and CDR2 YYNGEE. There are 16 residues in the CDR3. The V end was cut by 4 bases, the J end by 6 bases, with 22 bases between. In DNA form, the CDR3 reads TGTGCCAGCAGCAGATTCCCACAGGGCGGTGGGGCTGAAGCTTTCTTT. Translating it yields CASSRFPQGGGAEAFF.